This T cell receptor (beta chain) was found in a study of post-analysis software for immune sequencing data. For the study at large: The disease courses covered relapsing-remitting, secondary progressive and progressive-relapsing multiple sclerosis.

Unique molecular identifiers tagged the TCR beta cDNA libraries. Input of roughly 0.9 to 11 million T cells yielded 500,000 to 550,000 cDNA molecules. MiXCR, applied by TCRdb to the PCR reads, yields one record per CDR3 protein. The data show approximately 360,000 distinct CDR3 sequences, roughly 30% seen once. The CDR3 has 11 amino acids. Germline CDR1 and CDR2: MGHDK and SYGVNS. V dropped 1 base and J dropped 5 bases, with 2 bases sitting between them. Findings of the study overall: Patients with multiple sclerosis recorded significantly lower normalized Chao1 diversity than controls, the study found. Patients carried roughly 5 TRBV segments more frequently than controls did, and TRBV5-6, TRBV5-1 and TRBV20-1 were among them. Strong co-clustering by F measure was evident for samples that had been prepared in the same batch.

As for this clonotype: Its specificity is unknown.

Sequenced sample: blood. The genes are TRBV25-1 and TRBJ1-1; no definite D call. This TCR was recovered from a girl aged 10-17 years with multiple sclerosis. The CDR3 DNA reads TGTGCCAGCAGTGAATTGACTGAAGCTTTCTTT. This sequence encodes CASSELTEAFF.